Below are 10 T cell receptor beta chains sequenced from a single sample in a study of cytomegalovirus exposure and HLA in healthy donors. PCR used 60 Vbeta primers and 13 Jbeta primers. The protocol was immunoSEQ multiplex PCR, while the TCRdb copy is restricted to in-frame clones and leaves out a portion. In the table there are more than 95,000 clones, approximately 77% of which are singletons. Sequencing was performed on PBMCs. These receptors were obtained from a man between 18 and 35 years old in good health and CMV-seronegative.

CDR3 region: CASSTDISYEQYF. The CDR3 DNA reads as TGTGCCAGCAGCACCGACATCTCCTACGAGCAGTACTTC. This chain uses TRBV5-5 with TRBJ2-7; D gene ambiguous. V lost 4 bases to trimming and J lost 0 bases, with 8 bases between them. The CDR3 is made up of 13 amino acids. From germline, CDR1 is SGHKS and CDR2 YYEKEE (reference sequence).

In regard to this clone: One end of the junction is discordant with germline, which a read error may explain. The V and J genes are TRBV28 and TRBJ2-6; weak D call: TRBD2 (6 bases). CDR3 size: 18 residues. CDR1 and CDR2 (germline): MDHEN, SYDVKM. CDR3 loop: CASEGGGPGSSGANVLIF. The DNA of the CDR3 is TGTGCCAGCGAGGGAGGAGGACCGGGGTCCTCTGGGGCCAACGTCCTGATTTTC.

This chain links TRBV7-9 with TRBJ1-5; D remains ambiguous. Per germline, CDR1 SEHNR and CDR2 FQNEAQ (reference sequence). V lost 2 bases, J lost 9 bases, and 14 bases lay in between. The CDR3 is made up of 14 amino acids. CDR3 region: CASSLSQALAPQHF. The CDR3 DNA is TGTGCCAGCAGCTTAAGCCAGGCCCTAGCGCCCCAGCATTTT.

V usage is TRBV11-2 and J usage is TRBJ1-6; 7 bases map to TRBD1. The CDR3 is 14 amino acids. The V and J ends lost 3 bases and 10 bases, in that order; junction bases with no gene match: 6. The V gene's germline CDR1 is SGHAT and CDR2 FQNNGV. CDR3 in amino acids: CASSLNRGMSPLHF. The CDR3 bases are TGTGCCAGCAGCTTGAACAGGGGCATGTCACCCCTCCACTTT.

The sample holds one count of this clone. CDR3 sequence (DNA): TGTGCCAGCAGTAGGACAGGGGTCTCCTACAATGAGCAGTTCTTC. As protein: CASSRTGVSYNEQFF. The V and J genes are TRBV6-5 and TRBJ2-1; 9 positions match TRBD1. Germline V CDR1 and CDR2: MNHEY, SVGAGI. The CDR3 spans 15 residues. V trimming: 5 bases; J trimming: 0 bases; junction bases outside the gene matches: 2.

The V and J genes are TRBV6-6 and TRBJ2-7; 14 bases align to TRBD2. Germline V gene sequence: CDR1 MNHNY, CDR2 SVGAGI (reference sequence). This CDR3 has 12 amino acids. The V and J ends lost 6 bases and 9 bases, in that order; junction bases with no gene match: 1. The CDR3 DNA is TGTGCCAGCAGCGGGACTAGCGGGGGGCAGTACTTC. It yields the protein CASSGTSGGQYF.

The chain uses TRBV5-6 and TRBJ1-2; 8 bases match TRBD1. Germline trimming cut 0 bases from V and 4 bases from J; bases unmatched to any gene: 5. Germline values: CDR1 SGHDT, CDR2 YYEEEE. The CDR3 length is 15 residues. CDR3 nucleotides: TGTGCCAGCAGCTTGGGAACAGGGGGGACCTATGGCTACACCTTC. It is translated as CASSLGTGGTYGYTF.

This chain links TRBV6-5 with TRBJ1-2; D ambiguous. The V gene lost 3 bases and the J gene lost 7 bases, with 12 bases spanning the gap. In germline, CDR1 is MNHEY, CDR2 SVGAGI. CDR3 length: 13 amino acids. The DNA of the CDR3 is TGTGCCAGCAGTTATAGTAAGAATGCTGGCTACACCTTC. It encodes CASSYSKNAGYTF.

The rearrangement joins TRBV18 to TRBJ1-2, with TRBD1 as a possible D gene (6 bases). CDR1 and CDR2 (germline): KGHSH, LQKENI. The CDR3 contains 20 residues. V was trimmed by 3 bases and J by 0 bases, leaving 26 bases between them. CDR3 bases: TGTGCCAGCTCACCGAGCCGTCGGGACATTCCCTTACTAGCTAACTATGGCTACACCTTC. It yields the protein CASSPSRRDIPLLANYGYTF.

The chain couples TRBV9 to TRBJ2-7; weak D call: TRBD2 (5 bases). Germline loops: CDR1 SGDLS, CDR2 YYNGEE. V dropped 4 bases and J dropped 3 bases, with 17 bases sitting between them. This CDR3 spans 15 amino acids. The DNA of the CDR3 is TGTGCCAGCAGCCCCACGGGGATTCCCTACTACGAGCAGTACTTC. Protein sequence: CASSPTGIPYYEQYF.